This record looks at one T cell receptor (beta chain) sequence and its context. Its antigen is unidentified. TCRdb recomputed calls from the reads with MiXCR, one row per CDR3 protein. The sample lists about 920,000 distinct CDR3 sequences, less than 35% seen once, with 11% to 15% in the top ten. This specimen comes from a study of T cell repertoires in cytomegalovirus infection. For the study at large: CMV epitopes in the study were HLA-C-restricted (recently identified) and HLA-B-restricted (well studied). Based on public TCR beta signatures, there were indications of CMV infection and of a matching HLA type.

CDR1 is MNHNS, CDR2 SASEGT, per germline. Trimming removed 11 bases from V and 6 bases from J, with 13 bases in between. The CDR3 extends over 12 amino acids. The receptor was derived from a human donor in good health (CMV status not recorded). Some clones in this sample may be carry-over from other donors' samples. The rearrangement joins TRBV6-1 to TRBJ2-2, with D perhaps matching TRBD1 or TRBD2 (6 bases each). The material was cultured CD8+ T cells from PBMCs, obtained from culture after CMV antigen stimulation. CDR3 loop: CAALGGPGELFF. CDR3 nucleotide sequence: TGTGCCGCCCTAGGGGGGCCCGGGGAGCTGTTTTTT.